This is a list of T cell receptor beta chains from one sample in a study of OX40 agonist ivuxolimab in advanced cancers. Libraries were prepared by immunoSEQ multiplex PCR; TCRdb keeps only in-frame clonotypes and omits some of them. The sample consists of fewer than 65,000 clones, about 89% of them appearing once. Sequences were derived from CD4+ or CD8+ T cells sorted from blood, sampled in a trial of the OX40 agonist ivuxolimab. The origin of the receptors is an adult with an advanced solid tumor such as melanoma, head and neck, liver or kidney cancer. CDR3s include the opening cysteine and the closing phenylalanine or tryptophan. The order of the fields is D gene, V gene, J gene, CDR3 DNA, CDR3 protein. D genes are given only for firm matches.

D: .; V: TRBV6-6; J: TRBJ1-1; DNA: TGTGCCAGCATCTTAACCATCTTTAACACTGAAGCTTTCTTT; CDR3: CASILTIFNTEAFF
D: .; V: TRBV7-9; J: TRBJ1-1; DNA: TGTGCCAGCAGCCCCATCACAGGGCCCCAGGGGGCTTTCTTT; CDR3: CASSPITGPQGAFF
D: TRBD1; V: TRBV28; J: TRBJ2-3; DNA: TGTGCCAGCAGTTTACCCGGGACAGACACAGATACGCAGTATTTT; CDR3: CASSLPGTDTDTQYF
D: TRBD1; V: TRBV19; J: TRBJ2-7; DNA: TGTGCCAGTAGTATAGATCGAGCCGGACAGGAACGAGAGCAGTACTTC; CDR3: CASSIDRAGQEREQYF
D: .; V: TRBV7-9; J: TRBJ1-1; DNA: TGTGCCAGCAGCTTAGCAGGGGTCGCTTTCTTT; CDR3: CASSLAGVAFF
D: .; V: TRBV4-2; J: TRBJ1-4; DNA: TGTGCCAGCAGCAGGGAAGGAAAACTGTTTTTT; CDR3: CASSREGKLFF
D: .; V: TRBV18; J: TRBJ1-3; DNA: TGTGCCAGCTCTGCTCGAGGGGCTGGAAACACCATATATTTT; CDR3: CASSARGAGNTIYF
D: .; V: TRBV15; J: TRBJ1-4; DNA: TGTGCCACCAGCAGAGATGAGGCGGGACTGTTTTTT; CDR3: CATSRDEAGLFF
D: TRBD1; V: TRBV5-6; J: TRBJ1-3; DNA: TGTGCCAGCAGCTTGGAGGGGACAGGGACCATATATTTT; CDR3: CASSLEGTGTIYF
D: TRBD1; V: TRBV6-6; J: TRBJ2-7; DNA: TGTGCCAGCAGTTACGAGACAGGGGGTTACGAGCAGTACTTC; CDR3: CASSYETGGYEQYF
D: .; V: TRBV6-5; J: TRBJ2-4; DNA: TGTGCCAGCAGCCCTGCGGCCGACGCCAAAAACATTCAGTACTTC; CDR3: CASSPAADAKNIQYF
D: .; V: TRBV18; J: TRBJ2-7; DNA: TGTGCCAGCTCACCCGGTTCGTTCGAAGGAAATTACGAGCAGTACTTC; CDR3: CASSPGSFEGNYEQYF
D: .; V: TRBV11-3; J: TRBJ2-2; DNA: TGTGCCAGCAGCCAGAAGGTGGGGCCGGGCACCGGGGAGCTGTTTTTT; CDR3: CASSQKVGPGTGELFF
D: .; V: TRBV27; J: TRBJ2-3; DNA: TGTGCCAGCAGTGTCGGGATGGCCCCCACAGATACGCAGTATTTT; CDR3: CASSVGMAPTDTQYF
D: .; V: TRBV29-1; J: TRBJ1-3; DNA: TGCAGCGCTGGACAGAACTCTGGAAACACCATATATTTT; CDR3: CSAGQNSGNTIYF